This T cell receptor beta chain was profiled in a study of blood T cell repertoires in COVID-19 (dated by TCRdb to 2018 to 2020). Broadly, across the study: Samples covering the acute and convalescent phases of COVID-19 were provided by collaborators in the United States, Italy and Spain. The prospective study material was composed of cDNA or gDNA derived from T cells, B-cell-depleted T cells, or PBMCs. Deeply sampled blood TCRbeta repertoires from subjects exposed to, actively infected with, or recovered from COVID-19 were included in the dataset. A freely available public database, intended as a resource for researchers studying the immune response to SARS-CoV-2, is where the repertoires were released. Samples came from the ongoing ImmuneRACE study (first 160 participants) plus 1,254 subjects from 6 global collaborators. Sample metadata almost always included a de-identified subject ID, COVID-19 status, age in years and sex. Where available, HLA class I and class II types were obtained from metadata supplied by the sample provider rather than from assay-based typing.

This clone was counted only a few times. Its antigen specificity is not known. No quality values exist for individual bases; no much larger clone is one base distant. The paper's findings and limits, for the study overall: Clinical and demographic metadata were provided uncurated, with the amount varying by source and participant.

The germline V gene (reference sequence) yields GTSNPN for CDR1 and SVGIG for CDR2. The CDR3 runs 15 residues from the cysteine to the phenylalanine. Left in the record is the CDR3 DNA by itself, 45 bases read in frame from the first base. Trimmed from V: 2 bases; trimmed from J: 2 bases; junction bases lacking a gene match: 5. The collaborating institutions used their own protocols to collect whole blood in K2EDTA tubes. For TCRbeta analysis, collaborators shipped samples as frozen whole blood, isolated PBMCs, or DNA extracted from either of those sample types. The immunoSEQ Assay, a bias-controlled multiplex PCR, was used to amplify TCRbeta CDR3 regions from genomic DNA. The published analysis was carried out like this. The number of nucleated cells in each sample was estimated from the amplification of reference gene primers within the assay. To quantify the absolute abundance of each unique TCRbeta CDR3 rearrangement, sequence reads were collapsed and filtered. For each sample, productive Simpson clonality was calculated as the square root of Simpson's diversity index over productive rearrangements. TCRdb carries this immuneACCESS record with in-frame sequences only. Its versions omit some clonotypes, under half of them owing to an unresolved V gene in the studies checked, with the rest unexplained. For V, J and clone size, that table is used; D and trimming come from the DNA. The sample records under 140,000 clones, just over 75% of which are singletons. Approximately 3.9% of the sample is in the top ten clones.

The chain employs TRBV30 and TRBJ2-5, with 10 junctional bases fitting TRBD2. The sample comprised peripheral blood. The sequence came from a woman older than 75 with acute or convalescent COVID-19. CDR3 loop: CAWSRTSGNQETQYF. Read as DNA, the sequence is TGTGCCTGGAGTAGGACTAGCGGAAATCAAGAGACCCAGTACTTC.